This T cell receptor beta chain emerged from a study of T cell repertoires in cytomegalovirus infection. The CDR3 sequence is 14 residues long. The trim removed 7 bases at V and 3 bases at J, leaving 8 bases unmatched. Germline CDR1 and CDR2: SGHNT and YYREEE (reference sequence). TCRdb re-derived calls from the reads in MiXCR, one entry per CDR3 protein. The sample records a few hundred thousand distinct CDR3 sequences, 20% to 25% being singletons. A word on this clonotype: Its antigen remains unknown.

The receptor was derived from a human donor in good health (CMV status not recorded). Some clones in this sample may be carry-over from other donors' samples. The starting material was cultured PBMCs, obtained from culture after CMV antigen stimulation. The J gene is TRBJ2-3, the V gene TRBV5-4, with 7 bases identical to TRBD2. In DNA form, the CDR3 reads TGTGCCAGCGCCTGGGGAGGGACGACAGATACGCAGTATTTT. Protein sequence: CASAWGGTTDTQYF.